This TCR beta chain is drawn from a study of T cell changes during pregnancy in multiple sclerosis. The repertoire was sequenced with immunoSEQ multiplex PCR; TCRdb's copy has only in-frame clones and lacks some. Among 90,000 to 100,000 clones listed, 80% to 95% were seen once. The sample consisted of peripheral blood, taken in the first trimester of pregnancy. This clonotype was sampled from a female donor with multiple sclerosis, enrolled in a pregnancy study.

DNA of the CDR3: TGTGCCACCAGAGCGGGACAGGGGGCTCAGGAGGTCCACTACGAGCAGTACTTC. It yields the protein CATRAGQGAQEVHYEQYF. J is TRBJ2-7 and V is TRBV15; 12 nucleotides align to TRBD1. CDR3 length: 18 residues. Trimming at V came to 6 bases and at J to 3 bases, leaving 15 bases not matched to a gene. Germline V gives CDR1 LNHNV, CDR2 YYDKDF (reference sequence).